Described below is a single T cell receptor (beta chain) sequence and its context. Its antigen is undetermined. The sample is drawn from a study of cytomegalovirus exposure and HLA in healthy donors. Study-wide findings and caveats: The study dropped some indistinguishable V segments, TRBV6-2 and TRBV6-3 among them. A later look showed TCR association rates differing by HLA locus, highest for DRB1 and lowest for HLA-C.

This PCR relied on a set of 60 Vbeta primers and 13 Jbeta primers. Profiling relied on immunoSEQ multiplex PCR, and the TCRdb table lists in-frame clones only, not all of them. In the table there are approximately 89,000 clones, roughly four fifths of which are singletons. The CDR3 runs to 16 residues. J was trimmed by 3 bases and V by 4 bases; bases with no gene match: 7. Per the germline V gene, CDR1 is ENHRY and CDR2 is SYGVKD. Sequenced input: PBMCs. The sequence came from a man aged 30-40 years in good health and CMV-seronegative. The chain uses TRBV10-3 and TRBJ1-3, with TRBD1 matching 9 bases. The CDR3 protein is CAISARTGVNGNTIYF. For the CDR3, the DNA is TGTGCCATCAGTGCCCGGACAGGGGTGAATGGAAACACCATATATTTT.